This TCR beta chain is from a study of blood T cells in healthy people across ages. CDR1 and CDR2 (germline): LNHNV, YYDKDF (reference sequence). CDR3 length: 13 amino acids. Alongside a J-beta primer mix, a sample-barcoded 5' primer served in a second PCR lasting roughly 7 to 11 cycles. TCRdb re-analysed the 5' RACE reads in MiXCR, keeping a single row per CDR3 protein. In the table there are some 930,000 distinct CDR3 sequences, 29% of which are singletons. Regarding the study as a whole: Leaving the PBMCs unsorted stopped any conclusive comparison of naive versus antigen-experienced cells. Percentage of naive T cells showed a strong correlation with TCR beta diversity.

This clonotype has only one observation. The antigen remains undetermined. The junction differs from germline at one of its ends, possibly a read error. The same specimen was also included in a second study, on T cells of mothers and their children. This second study says: Similar effects of thymic selection on TCR recombination output were recorded in related and unrelated pairs.

The chain links TRBV15 to TRBJ1-1; D is uncertain. Sequencing was done on a sample of blood. The receptor was derived from a woman in her thirties or forties in good health. This CDR3 is CATGRDISTEAFF. The CDR3 DNA reads TGTGCCACCGGCAGAGATATCAGCACTGAAGCTTTCTTT.